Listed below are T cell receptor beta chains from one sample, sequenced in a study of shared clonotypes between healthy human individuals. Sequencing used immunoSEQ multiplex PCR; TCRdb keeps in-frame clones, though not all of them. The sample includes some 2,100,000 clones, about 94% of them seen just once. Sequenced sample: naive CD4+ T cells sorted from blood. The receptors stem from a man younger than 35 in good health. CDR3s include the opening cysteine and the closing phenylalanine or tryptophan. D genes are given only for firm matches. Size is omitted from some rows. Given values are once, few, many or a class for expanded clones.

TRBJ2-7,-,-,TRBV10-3,TGTGCCAGCGGACATATGGGCTACGAGCAGTACTTC,CASGHMGYEQYF
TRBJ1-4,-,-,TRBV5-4,TGTGCCAGCAGCTTGGGGTCGGGGGCTGGAACTAATGAAAAACTGTTTTTT,CASSLGSGAGTNEKLFF
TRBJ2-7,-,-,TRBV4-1,TGCGCCAGCAGTAAAGGGTTAGCGGTTACTTACGAGCAGTACTTC,CASSKGLAVTYEQYF
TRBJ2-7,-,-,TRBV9,TGTGCCAGCAGCGAGAAAGACATCCCCTACGAGCAGTACTTC,CASSEKDIPYEQYF
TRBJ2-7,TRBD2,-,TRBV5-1,TGCGCCAGCAGCTTGGAGACTAGCGGGGGGACCTACGAGCAGTACTTC,CASSLETSGGTYEQYF
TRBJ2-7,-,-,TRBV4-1,TGCGCCAGCAGCCAAGAAGGCCACGAGCAGTACTTC,CASSQEGHEQYF
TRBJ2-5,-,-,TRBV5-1,TGCGCCAGCAGCCCTGGACCACAGGGTGAATGGGAGACCCAGTACTTC,CASSPGPQGEWETQYF
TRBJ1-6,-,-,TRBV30,TGTGCCTGGATCCCCTCGAATCCCTATAATTCACCCCTCCACTTT,CAWIPSNPYNSPLHF
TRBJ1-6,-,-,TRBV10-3,TGTGCCATCAGTGATGGCGTGGCCCTCCACTTT,CAISDGVALHF
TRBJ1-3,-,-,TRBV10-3,TGTGCCATCAGTGATGGGATACAGGCTACCCCTGGAAACACCATATATTTT,CAISDGIQATPGNTIYF
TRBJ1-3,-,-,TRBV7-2,TGTGCCAGCAGCCTACGGACCGCTGGCTCTGGAAACACCATATATTTT,CASSLRTAGSGNTIYF
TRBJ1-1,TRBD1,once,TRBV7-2,TGTGCCAGCAACCTGGACAGGGTGGCTGAAGCTTTCTTT,CASNLDRVAEAFF
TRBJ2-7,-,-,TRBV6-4,TGTGCCAGCAGTTCACAGGGTGGCGAGCAGTACTTC,CASSSQGGEQYF
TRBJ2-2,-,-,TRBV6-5,TGTGCCAGCAGCCCCCGGGACAAGGTCGCCCTAGAGCTGTTTTTT,CASSPRDKVALELFF
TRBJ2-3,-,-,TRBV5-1,TGCGCCAGCAGCTTTAACGGGCGAGATACGCAGTATTTT,CASSFNGRDTQYF
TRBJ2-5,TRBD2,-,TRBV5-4,TGTGCCAGCAGCTTGGATGGGCTAGCGGACGAAGAGACCCAGTACTTC,CASSLDGLADEETQYF
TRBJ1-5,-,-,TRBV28,TGTGCCAGCAGCCCCGGGACGGGCAATCAGCCCCAGCATTTT,CASSPGTGNQPQHF
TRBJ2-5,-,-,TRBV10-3,TGTGCCATCAGTGAGTGGGCCTCCACCGAGGCCCAGTACTTC,CAISEWASTEAQYF
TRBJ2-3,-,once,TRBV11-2,TGTGCCAGCAGCCCCGGGCCGCCTCGGGGGCCTAGCACAGATACGCAGTATTTT,CASSPGPPRGPSTDTQYF
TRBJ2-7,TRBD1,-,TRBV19,TGTGCCAGTAGTATTTTGGGACAGGGGACGTTCTACGAGCAGTACTTC,CASSILGQGTFYEQYF
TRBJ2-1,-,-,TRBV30,TGTGCCTGGAGCGGGGCCAGGGGCTACAATGAGCAGTTCTTC,CAWSGARGYNEQFF
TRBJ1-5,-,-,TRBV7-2,TGTGCCAGCAGCTTATTAGGGGTCCCTAATCAGCCCCAGCATTTT,CASSLLGVPNQPQHF